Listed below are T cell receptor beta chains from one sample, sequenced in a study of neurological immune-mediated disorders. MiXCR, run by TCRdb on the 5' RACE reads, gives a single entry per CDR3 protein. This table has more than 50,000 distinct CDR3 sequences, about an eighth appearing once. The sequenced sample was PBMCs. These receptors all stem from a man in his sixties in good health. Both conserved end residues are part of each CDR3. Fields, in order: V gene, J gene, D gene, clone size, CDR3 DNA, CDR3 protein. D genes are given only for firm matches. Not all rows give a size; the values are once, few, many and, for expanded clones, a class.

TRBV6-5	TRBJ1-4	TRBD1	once	TGTGCCAGCAGTTGGACAGGGGAAGGAGAAAAACTGTTTTTT	CASSWTGEGEKLFF
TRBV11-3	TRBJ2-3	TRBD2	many	TGTGCCAGCAGCTTAAACGGGGGGGCCTCAGATACGCAGTATTTT	CASSLNGGASDTQYF
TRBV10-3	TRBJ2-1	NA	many	TGTGCCATCAGTGAGTCGAGAGAGGGGATAAATGAGCAGTTCTTC	CAISESREGINEQFF
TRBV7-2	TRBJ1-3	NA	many	TGTGCCAGCACCCGGACGGAGGAGGACACCATATATTTT	CASTRTEEDTIYF
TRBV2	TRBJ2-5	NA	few	TGTGCCAGCTTCGGACTTGTCCCCGAGACCCAGTACTTC	CASFGLVPETQYF
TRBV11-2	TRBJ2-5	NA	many	TGTGCCAGCAGCAAGGGGCTCCACCAAGAGACCCAGTACTTC	CASSKGLHQETQYF
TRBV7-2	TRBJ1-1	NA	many	TGTGCCAGCAGCTCAACCCGGGGACGGGACACTGAAGCTTTCTTT	CASSSTRGRDTEAFF
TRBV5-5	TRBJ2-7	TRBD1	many	TGTGCCAGCAGTTCGGGACAGCCTTACTCCTACGAGCAGTACTTC	CASSSGQPYSYEQYF
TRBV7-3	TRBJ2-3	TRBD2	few	TGTGCCAGCAGCTTAAGGGGACTAGCGGGGGGGCGGGCAGATACGCAGTATTTT	CASSLRGLAGGRADTQYF
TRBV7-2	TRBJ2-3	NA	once	TGTGCCAGCAGCTCCCAGACTAGTGCTAGCACAGATACGCAGTATTTT	CASSSQTSASTDTQYF
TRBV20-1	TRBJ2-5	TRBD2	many	TGCAGTGCTAGCCTACTAGCGGGGGTAGAGACCCAGTACTTC	CSASLLAGVETQYF
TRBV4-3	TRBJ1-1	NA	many	TGCGCCAGCAGCCAAGATCCTACAGGAACCTTGAACACTGAAGCTTTCTTT	CASSQDPTGTLNTEAFF
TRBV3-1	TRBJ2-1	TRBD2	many	TGTGCCAGCAGCCAAGCCGGGACTAGGAAAAATGAGCAGTTCTTC	CASSQAGTRKNEQFF
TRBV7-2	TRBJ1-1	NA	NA	TGTGCCAGCAGCTTAGCAAACGGGCAGGAAGCTTTCTTT	CASSLANGQEAFF
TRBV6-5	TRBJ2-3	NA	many	TGTGCCAGCAAGGGAAGACTCACAGATACGCAGTATTTT	CASKGRLTDTQYF
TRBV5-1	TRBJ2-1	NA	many	TGCGCCAGCAGCTTGGTGGGGGGGCCCAACAATGAGCAGTTCTTC	CASSLVGGPNNEQFF
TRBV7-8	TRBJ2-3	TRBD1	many	TGTGCCAGCAGCCGATGGACAGGGTCCACTTCGGATACGCAGTATTTT	CASSRWTGSTSDTQYF
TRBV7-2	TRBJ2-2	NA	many	TGTGCCAGCAGCCCCCCCCCCCTCTCCACCGGGGAGCTGTTTTTT	CASSPPPLSTGELFF
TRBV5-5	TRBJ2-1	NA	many	TGTGCCAGCAGCTTGGATATAAACCCCTACAATGAGCAGTTCTTC	CASSLDINPYNEQFF
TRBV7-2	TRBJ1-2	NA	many	TGTGCCAGCAGCCTCCCCCGAGCTTATGGCTACACCTTC	CASSLPRAYGYTF
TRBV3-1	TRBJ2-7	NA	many	TGTGCCAGCAGCCGCCCCCGGGCGGGGACCTACGAGCAGTACTTC	CASSRPRAGTYEQYF
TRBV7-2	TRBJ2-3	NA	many	TGTGCCAGCAGCTTAGTTCCAACTAGCACAGATACGCAGTATTTT	CASSLVPTSTDTQYF
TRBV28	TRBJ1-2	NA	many	TGTGCCAGCAGTTTACGGGGGGCCGTTGGCTACACCTTC	CASSLRGAVGYTF
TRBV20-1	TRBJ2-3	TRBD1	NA	TGCAGTGCTGTAACAGGGGTAGATACGCAGTATTTT	CSAVTGVDTQYF
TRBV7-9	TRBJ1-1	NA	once	TGTGCCAGCAGCGACCGTAGCACTGAAGCTTTCTTT	CASSDRSTEAFF